The T cell receptor (beta chain) described here comes from a study of radiotherapy plus CTLA-4 blockade in lung cancer (dated by TCRdb to the late 2010s). Regarding the research as a whole: Objective responses occurred in roughly 20% of enrolled patients, and 30% to 40% achieved disease control. Summary of the overall study and its limitations: After treatment with radiotherapy and ipilimumab, TCR clones that came from tumors expanded in the peripheral blood. Early dynamic changes in blood T cell clones, together with increased serum interferon-beta after radiation, were reported as the strongest predictors of response.

In this study, focal radiation therapy paired with CTLA-4 blockade (ipilimumab) was tested in patients who had chemo-refractory metastatic non-small-cell lung cancer. Compared with germline, V lacks 6 bases and J lacks 1 base; bases without a gene match: 6. The CDR1 and CDR2 encoded by the germline V gene are ENHRY and SYGVKD. The CDR3 goes from the cysteine to the phenylalanine over 15 residues. Of the read, only the CDR3 DNA is kept; its 45 bases are in frame from base 1. The library relied on the immunoSEQ multiplex PCR assay. Drawn from immuneACCESS, this table holds only the in-frame rearrangements with V and J called that TCRdb kept. Clones are partly lost; checked studies trace under half to an unresolved V gene and leave the rest unexplained. Recorded for this sample are about 59,000 clones; approximately 76% of them occurred a single time. The ten largest make up approximately 2.9% of the sample.

As concerns this clone: This clone's antigen is unknown. The input lacks base qualities; no much larger clone sits a single base away.

This chain joins TRBV10-3 to TRBJ1-1; TRBD1 agrees with 9 junctional bases. The TCR was taken from a human donor with non-small cell lung cancer who had a complete response to radiotherapy plus ipilimumab. The sample was peripheral blood, taken from a patient treated with radiotherapy plus ipilimumab. The sequenced DNA: TGTGCCATCAGCCCCTTACAGGGGGCGAACACTGAAGCTTTCTTT. It is translated as CAISPLQGANTEAFF.